The present T cell receptor (beta chain) was sequenced within a study of blood T cell repertoires in COVID-19. This clone was detected only once. The cohort comprised adults aged 18 to 89 years residing in 24 US areas. The germline V and J ends were trimmed by 0 bases and 4 bases, with 9 bases remaining between them. The length of the CDR3 is 14 residues. Germline V gene sequence: CDR1 MNHNY, CDR2 SVGAGI (reference sequence). This table comes from immunoSEQ multiplex PCR, and its TCRdb copy is limited to in-frame clones, with some not included. The data hold 360,000 or so clones, with about 90% observed a single time.

Specimen: PBMCs or T cells enriched from blood (not recorded which). This chain uses TRBV6-6 with TRBJ1-2; TRBD1 might be the D (6 bases). The clonotype comes from a woman aged 25-40 years who had recovered from COVID-19. CDR3 nucleotides: TGTGCCAGCAGTTACTCCCCGGACAGCTATGGCTACACCTTC. Translating it yields CASSYSPDSYGYTF.